This T cell receptor beta chain is drawn from a study of glioma-infiltrating T cells after dendritic cell vaccination. In the study overall: Three intradermal dendritic cell vaccine injections were given every two weeks.

TCRB CDR3 was amplified from 2 ug genomic DNA or less. Measured with immunoSEQ multiplex PCR; TCRdb has only the in-frame clones, and not every one. Of 65,000 or so clones in the sample, approximately 89% were seen once. Time point denoted: after dendritic cell vaccination, including at tumor progression/relapse. Germline assignment: CDR1 SGDLS and CDR2 YYNGEE. This CDR3 has 13 amino acids. Trimming took 8 bases from V and 4 from J; bases not matched to a gene: 6. The chain recombines TRBV9 with TRBJ2-7, with 10 bases matching TRBD2. The sequence was collected from a human donor with glioblastoma. Material: blood, obtained after dendritic cell vaccination. The CDR3 protein is CARSLAGEYEQYF. The CDR3 DNA follows: TGTGCCAGGTCTCTAGCGGGAGAATACGAGCAGTACTTC.